There are many counts of the clone carrying this T cell receptor (beta chain). Its antigen is unidentified. The data originate from a study of blood T cells in healthy people across ages. Study-level findings and limits: Long-lived donors had more naive CD4+ cells and higher diversity than aged donors. Expanded clonotype shifts may have been confounded, as the donors had an unknown CMV status.

Germline V gene data show CDR1 as SQVTM and CDR2 as ANQGSEA. The CDR3 length is 13 residues. V lost 4 bases and J lost 1, with 11 bases in between. For the second PCR, which ran for about 7 to 11 cycles, a sample-barcoded 5' primer and a J-beta primer mix were used. The template-switch adaptor was a 5' adaptor with 12 random nucleotides. It tagged each cDNA molecule. TCRdb re-called the 5' RACE reads through MiXCR, storing one row per CDR3 protein. The table includes about 1.8 million distinct CDR3 sequences, 49% detected once. The sequencing sample was made of blood. The receptor comes from a woman between 35 and 50 years old in good health. The gene calls are TRBV29-1 and TRBJ2-7; weak D call: TRBD1 (6 bases). The CDR3 nucleotides are TGCAGCGTTGCAGGGGCAGAATCCTACGAGCAGTACTTC. The encoded protein is CSVAGAESYEQYF.